This T cell receptor beta chain was obtained from a study of shared clonotypes between healthy human individuals. Study in general: Each donor had three CD4 naive, three CD4 memory, two CD8 naive and one CD8 memory plate. Study-wide points: It was observed that around 5% of naive CD4 clonotypes were shared across a handful of donors.

About this clone: Antigen unknown.

The CDR3 loop spans 13 amino acids. V gave up 4 bases and J gave up 3 bases, with 7 bases separating them. Germline CDR1 is LNHDA and CDR2 is SQIVND (reference sequence). Samples underwent the assay at deep level. Each replicate PCR on the sorted subsets used 200 ng DNA (around 30,000 T cell genomes). Profiled with immunoSEQ multiplex PCR; TCRdb holds only in-frame clones, not every one. Of 2,500,000 or so clones listed, 85% to 95% are singletons. This sequence was found in a man younger than 35 in good health. Some clones in this sample may be carry-over from other donors' samples. The sample consisted of naive CD4+ T cells from PBMCs. Subset reported: CD45RA+ positively selected. This rearrangement joins TRBV19 to TRBJ1-3; D gene uncertain. This chain's CDR3 is CASSTRGGNTIYF. DNA for the CDR3: TGTGCCAGTAGTACGAGAGGTGGAAACACCATATATTTT.